This T cell receptor beta chain was documented in a study of memory CD8 T cells in hepatitis C reinfection. Study background: Chronic HCV followed reinfection in two donors who cleared primary infection.

Germline V CDR1 and CDR2: LNHDA, SQIVND (reference sequence). The CDR3 length is 16 residues. V lost 2 bases and J 5 bases, leaving 15 bases between the germline ends. Time point given: peak reinfection, 3 to 8 weeks after reinfection detection. Sorted cells were sequenced directly ex vivo without any in vitro expansion. Control naive CD8 T cells came from a couple of donors at all three reinfection time points. Repertoires were generated with immunoSEQ multiplex PCR, while TCRdb's copy carries only in-frame clones and drops some. The table lists 35,000 to 50,000 clones, around 89% of them singletons.

The chain employs TRBV19 and TRBJ1-4, with D possibly TRBD1 on 6 matching bases. The source of this sequence is a man between 18 and 29 years old with hepatitis C virus infection. Sequenced input: naive CD8+ T cells sorted from blood. The CDR3 sequence: CASSIWAGAHNEKLFF. As DNA, the CDR3 is TGTGCCAGTAGTATATGGGCGGGGGCTCACAATGAAAAACTGTTTTTT.